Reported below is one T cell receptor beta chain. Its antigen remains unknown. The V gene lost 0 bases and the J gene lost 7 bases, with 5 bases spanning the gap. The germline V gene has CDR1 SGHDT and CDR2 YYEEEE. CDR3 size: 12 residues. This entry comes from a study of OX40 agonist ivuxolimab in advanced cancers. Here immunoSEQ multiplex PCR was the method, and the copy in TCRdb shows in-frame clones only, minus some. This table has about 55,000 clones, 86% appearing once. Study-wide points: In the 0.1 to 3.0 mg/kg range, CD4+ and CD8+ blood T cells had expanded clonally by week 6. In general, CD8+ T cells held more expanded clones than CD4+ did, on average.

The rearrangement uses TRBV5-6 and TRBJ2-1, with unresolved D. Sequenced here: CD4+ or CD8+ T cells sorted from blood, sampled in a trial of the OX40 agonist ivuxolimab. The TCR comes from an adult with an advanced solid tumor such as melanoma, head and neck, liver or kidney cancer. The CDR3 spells CASSLDPNEQFF. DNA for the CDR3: TGTGCCAGCAGCTTGGACCCAAATGAGCAGTTCTTC.